The T cell receptor beta chain under discussion was sequenced for a study of cytomegalovirus exposure and HLA in healthy donors. Trimming removed 7 bases from V and 4 bases from J, with 21 bases in between. Per the germline V gene, CDR1 is SGHTS and CDR2 is YDEGEE. This CDR3 comprises 16 residues. The PCR was carried out with 60 Vbeta primers and 13 Jbeta primers. Sequenced by immunoSEQ multiplex PCR; TCRdb stores in-frame clones only, minus some. The sample lists around 150,000 clones; 72% were seen once. Material for sequencing was PBMCs. The receptor comes from a man aged 40-55 years in good health and CMV-seronegative. The chain carries TRBV5-8 and TRBJ1-3; the D gene is possibly TRBD1 (5 bases). CDR3 in DNA: TGTGCCAGCCCTCGGGGGATGGGATTTGGAGGAAACACCATATATTTT. Protein product: CASPRGMGFGGNTIYF.